This T cell receptor (beta chain) was retrieved from a study of cytomegalovirus exposure and HLA in healthy donors. Per the germline V gene, CDR1 is SGHNT and CDR2 is YENEEA. V shed 0 bases and J shed 1 base, with 10 bases lying between them. The CDR3 consists of 16 residues. Sequencing was performed with immunoSEQ multiplex PCR; in TCRdb, only in-frame clones are kept and a portion is missing. The profile shows hundreds of thousands of clones, less than 90% of them singletons. The J gene is TRBJ1-5, the V gene TRBV11-3; TRBD1 might be the D (5 bases). This TCR came from a woman younger than 30 in good health and CMV-seronegative. The source material was PBMCs. The CDR3 DNA follows: TGTGCCAGCAGCTTAGATGGGTCAGGGAGCAATCAGCCCCAGCATTTT. Protein sequence: CASSLDGSGSNQPQHF.